These T cell receptor beta chains were read from a single sample in a study of T cells in Graves' hyperthyroidism and ophthalmopathy. In TCRdb, the multiplex PCR reads were re-called with MiXCR into one record per CDR3 protein. The sample carries 350,000 or so distinct CDR3 sequences, about 20% recorded once. The sequenced sample was blood. Every receptor here comes from a woman aged 45-60 years with Graves' hyperthyroidism. The CDR3 runs from the conserved cysteine through the conserved F or W. Fields, in order: CDR3 length, J gene, D gene, clone size, V gene, CDR3 DNA, CDR3 protein. D genes are given only for firm matches. Rows give clone size only sometimes, using once, few, many, or a class for an expanded clone.

len: 14
j_gene: TRBJ1-2
d_gene: TRBD1
abundance: -
v_gene: TRBV7-8
CDR3nt: TGTGCCAGCAGCTCTACAGGGGACTTGAATGGCTACACCTTC
CDR3aa: CASSSTGDLNGYTF

len: 15
j_gene: TRBJ2-3
d_gene: TRBD1
abundance: many
v_gene: TRBV5-1
CDR3nt: TGCGCCAGCAGCCCGGACAGGGGCAAGGGAGATACGCAGTATTTT
CDR3aa: CASSPDRGKGDTQYF

len: 15
j_gene: TRBJ2-1
d_gene: TRBD2
abundance: -
v_gene: TRBV20-1
CDR3nt: TGCAGTGCTAGACCACTAGCGGGGGGGCCGGGTGAGCAGTTCTTC
CDR3aa: CSARPLAGGPGEQFF

len: 15
j_gene: TRBJ2-7
d_gene: -
abundance: many
v_gene: TRBV11-2
CDR3nt: TGTGCCAGCAGCTCCCAACTAGATAGCTCCTACGAGCAGTACTTC
CDR3aa: CASSSQLDSSYEQYF

len: 11
j_gene: TRBJ2-2
d_gene: -
abundance: many
v_gene: TRBV20-1
CDR3nt: TGCAGTGCCACAGGGCGCGGGGAGCTGTTTTTT
CDR3aa: CSATGRGELFF

len: 12
j_gene: TRBJ2-5
d_gene: -
abundance: -
v_gene: TRBV29-1
CDR3nt: TGCAGCGCACCTCTTTGGGGGGAGACCCAGTACTTC
CDR3aa: CSAPLWGETQYF

len: 15
j_gene: TRBJ2-5
d_gene: -
abundance: many
v_gene: TRBV3-1
CDR3nt: TGTGCCAGCAGCCAAGAACGGGACACCCAAGAGACCCAGTACTTC
CDR3aa: CASSQERDTQETQYF

len: 13
j_gene: TRBJ2-1
d_gene: -
abundance: few
v_gene: TRBV5-5
CDR3nt: TGTGCCAGCAGATTCCGGGACATTAATGAGCAGTTCTTC
CDR3aa: CASRFRDINEQFF

len: 15
j_gene: TRBJ1-2
d_gene: -
abundance: -
v_gene: TRBV5-1
CDR3nt: TGCGCCAGCAGCCCTGGAGGGGTCGGAGAATATGGCTACACCTTC
CDR3aa: CASSPGGVGEYGYTF

len: 15
j_gene: TRBJ1-5
d_gene: -
abundance: -
v_gene: TRBV6-5
CDR3nt: TGTGCCAGCAGTTACTCGATAAATAGCAATCAGCCCCAGCATTTT
CDR3aa: CASSYSINSNQPQHF

len: 13
j_gene: TRBJ1-2
d_gene: TRBD1
abundance: -
v_gene: TRBV27
CDR3nt: TGTGCCAGCGCAGGACAGGGGGCAGGGGGCTACACCTTC
CDR3aa: CASAGQGAGGYTF

len: 13
j_gene: TRBJ1-6
d_gene: TRBD1
abundance: -
v_gene: TRBV6-1
CDR3nt: TGTGCCGGCAAAACAGGGGGAAATTCACCCCTCCACTTT
CDR3aa: CAGKTGGNSPLHF

len: 14
j_gene: TRBJ2-2
d_gene: -
abundance: -
v_gene: TRBV5-6
CDR3nt: TGTGCCAGCAGCTTGGGTCCATCCACCGGGGAGCTGTTTTTT
CDR3aa: CASSLGPSTGELFF

len: 16
j_gene: TRBJ2-4
d_gene: -
abundance: -
v_gene: TRBV7-9
CDR3nt: TGTGCCAGCAGCTTAGAAGGCGGCGGAGCCAAAAACATTCAGTACTTC
CDR3aa: CASSLEGGGAKNIQYF

len: 19
j_gene: TRBJ2-3
d_gene: TRBD2
abundance: -
v_gene: TRBV4-2
CDR3nt: TGTGCCAGCAGCCCCTTAACTAGCGGGGGAGCCCTGAGCACAGATACGCAGTATTTT
CDR3aa: CASSPLTSGGALSTDTQYF

len: 17
j_gene: TRBJ1-4
d_gene: -
abundance: many
v_gene: TRBV2
CDR3nt: TGTGCCAGCAGTGATCTTATCGGATTAAAAACTAATGAAAAACTGTTTTTT
CDR3aa: CASSDLIGLKTNEKLFF

len: 16
j_gene: TRBJ1-1
d_gene: TRBD1
abundance: many
v_gene: TRBV4-2
CDR3nt: TGTGCCAGCAGCTTCTGGACAGGGGGGGTGAACACTGAAGCTTTCTTT
CDR3aa: CASSFWTGGVNTEAFF

len: 16
j_gene: TRBJ2-1
d_gene: TRBD1
abundance: many
v_gene: TRBV12-3/TRBV12-4
CDR3nt: TGTGCCAGCGGGACCGACCGGGACAGGGGGCTCTATGAGCAGTTCTTC
CDR3aa: CASGTDRDRGLYEQFF

len: 16
j_gene: TRBJ2-3
d_gene: TRBD1
abundance: -
v_gene: TRBV15
CDR3nt: TGTGCCACCAGCAGAGGGAGGGGACAGGGCCCAGATACGCAGTATTTT
CDR3aa: CATSRGRGQGPDTQYF

len: 15
j_gene: TRBJ1-3
d_gene: TRBD1
abundance: -
v_gene: TRBV29-1
CDR3nt: TGCAGCGTTGGGTTTTCAGGGGGCTCTGGAAACACCATATATTTT
CDR3aa: CSVGFSGGSGNTIYF

len: 15
j_gene: TRBJ2-2
d_gene: -
abundance: few
v_gene: TRBV7-2
CDR3nt: TGTGCCAGCAGCTTAATGGCGGCGAACACCGGGGAGCTGTTTTTT
CDR3aa: CASSLMAANTGELFF

len: 16
j_gene: TRBJ2-6
d_gene: -
abundance: -
v_gene: TRBV28
CDR3nt: TGTGCCAGCAGTCCTCTACAGGGAACAGGGGCCAACGTCCTGACTTTC
CDR3aa: CASSPLQGTGANVLTF

len: 16
j_gene: TRBJ2-5
d_gene: TRBD1
abundance: -
v_gene: TRBV5-1
CDR3nt: TGCGCCAGCAGCGAAGAGACCGGGACAGGGGTGGAGACCCAGTACTTC
CDR3aa: CASSEETGTGVETQYF

len: 15
j_gene: TRBJ2-1
d_gene: -
abundance: many
v_gene: TRBV7-3
CDR3nt: TGTGCCAGCAGCCCACGGAGCGGAGAATACAATGAGCAGTTCTTC
CDR3aa: CASSPRSGEYNEQFF

len: 18
j_gene: TRBJ2-5
d_gene: TRBD2
abundance: many
v_gene: TRBV6-1
CDR3nt: TGTGCCAGCAGTGAAGCGTGGGGGCTAGGCGGGAGGCAAGAGACCCAGTACTTC
CDR3aa: CASSEAWGLGGRQETQYF

len: 14
j_gene: TRBJ2-5
d_gene: TRBD1
abundance: many
v_gene: TRBV7-2
CDR3nt: TGTGCCTCCACAGGGGGGATGCTCCAAGAGACCCAGTACTTC
CDR3aa: CASTGGMLQETQYF

len: 14
j_gene: TRBJ2-5
d_gene: -
abundance: -
v_gene: TRBV15
CDR3nt: TGTGCCACCAGCAGAGAGGGGAGCGGGGAGACCCAGTACTTC
CDR3aa: CATSREGSGETQYF

len: 14
j_gene: TRBJ2-5
d_gene: -
abundance: few
v_gene: TRBV10-3
CDR3nt: TGTGCCATCAGCGGCAGGGACGGGGAGGAGACCCAGTACTTC
CDR3aa: CAISGRDGEETQYF

len: 14
j_gene: TRBJ2-3
d_gene: TRBD2
abundance: -
v_gene: TRBV19
CDR3nt: TGTGCCAGTAGTATTGGCGGGAGGCCAGATACGCAGTATTTT
CDR3aa: CASSIGGRPDTQYF

len: 13
j_gene: TRBJ1-1
d_gene: -
abundance: -
v_gene: TRBV5-1
CDR3nt: TGTGCCAGCAGCTCAAATCTGGGGTCTGAAGCTTTCTTT
CDR3aa: CASSSNLGSEAFF

len: 13
j_gene: TRBJ2-3
d_gene: TRBD1
abundance: -
v_gene: TRBV20-1
CDR3nt: TGCAGTGCGCGGGACAGGCAGTCAGATACGCAGTATTTT
CDR3aa: CSARDRQSDTQYF

len: 13
j_gene: TRBJ1-5
d_gene: -
abundance: -
v_gene: TRBV19
CDR3nt: TGTGCCAGTAGTATTGGACTGGGGCAGCCCCAGCATTTT
CDR3aa: CASSIGLGQPQHF

len: 15
j_gene: TRBJ2-1
d_gene: -
abundance: many
v_gene: TRBV5-1
CDR3nt: TGCGCCAGCAGCCAGGACAGAGCCTCCTACAATGAGCAGTTCTTC
CDR3aa: CASSQDRASYNEQFF

len: 15
j_gene: TRBJ2-3
d_gene: -
abundance: many
v_gene: TRBV6-1
CDR3nt: TGTGCCAGCAGTTCGACAGGCGACTTCACAGATACGCAGTATTTT
CDR3aa: CASSSTGDFTDTQYF

len: 15
j_gene: TRBJ2-7
d_gene: -
abundance: many
v_gene: TRBV28
CDR3nt: TGTGCCAGCACCCGGGACACCCGGTTCTCCTACGAGCAGTACTTC
CDR3aa: CASTRDTRFSYEQYF

len: 13
j_gene: TRBJ1-2
d_gene: -
abundance: -
v_gene: TRBV19
CDR3nt: TGTGCCAGTAGTATAGTCACAGGGAGGGGCTACACCTTC
CDR3aa: CASSIVTGRGYTF

len: 14
j_gene: TRBJ1-1
d_gene: -
abundance: few
v_gene: TRBV10-3
CDR3nt: TGTGCCATCAGTGCCCAGGACAGTCGGACTGAAGCTTTCTTT
CDR3aa: CAISAQDSRTEAFF